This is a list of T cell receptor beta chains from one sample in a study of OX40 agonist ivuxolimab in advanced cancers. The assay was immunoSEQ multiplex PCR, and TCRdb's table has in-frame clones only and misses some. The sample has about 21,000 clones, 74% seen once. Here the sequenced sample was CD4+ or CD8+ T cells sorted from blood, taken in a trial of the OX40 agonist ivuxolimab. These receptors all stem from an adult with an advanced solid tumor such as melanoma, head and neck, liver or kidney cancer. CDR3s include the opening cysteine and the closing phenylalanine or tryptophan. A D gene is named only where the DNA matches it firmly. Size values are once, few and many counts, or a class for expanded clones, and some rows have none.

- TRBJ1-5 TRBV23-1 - TGCGCCAGCAGACCCAAATTTCCCGACAGGACTAGCAATCAGCCCCAGCATTTT CASRPKFPDRTSNQPQHF
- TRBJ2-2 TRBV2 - TGTGCCAGCAGTGAAGTTCTTCGCGGAGCGAACACCGGGGAGCTGTTTTTT CASSEVLRGANTGELFF
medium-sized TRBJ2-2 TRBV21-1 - TGTGCCAGCGGTACGGGACAGAGTCCCTCAGGGAACACCGGGGAGCTGTTTTTT CASGTGQSPSGNTGELFF
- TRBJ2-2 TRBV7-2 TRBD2 TGTGCCAGCAGCCAAATTAGCGGGAAGAACACCGGGGAGCTGTTTTTT CASSQISGKNTGELFF
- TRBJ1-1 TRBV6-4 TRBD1 TGTGCCAGCAGTGACGGATTTGGGTTAAGTGTAGGGGGCCGGTTGAACACTGAAGCTTTCTTT CASSDGFGLSVGGRLNTEAFF
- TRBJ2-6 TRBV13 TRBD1 TGTGCCAGCAAGACAGGGCTCACTGGGGCCAACGTCCTGACTTTC CASKTGLTGANVLTF
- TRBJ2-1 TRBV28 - TGTGCCAGCAGTATTGGGCAGTACAATGAGCAGTTCTTC CASSIGQYNEQFF
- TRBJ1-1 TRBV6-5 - TGTGCCAGCAGGTATGATCGGCTAGGGAACACTGAAGCTTTCTTT CASRYDRLGNTEAFF
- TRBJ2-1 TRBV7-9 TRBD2 TGTGCCAGCAGCGGTTGGGACGGGACTAGCGGTTACAATGAGCAGTTCTTC CASSGWDGTSGYNEQFF
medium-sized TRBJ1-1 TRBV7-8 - TGTGCCAGCAGCTTAGAGTCGGTGAACACTGAAGCTTTCTTT CASSLESVNTEAFF
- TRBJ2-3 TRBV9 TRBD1 TGTGCCAGCAGCCCTCGACAGGGAGTGGGCACAGATACGCAGTATTTT CASSPRQGVGTDTQYF
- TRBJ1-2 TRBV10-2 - TGCGCCAGCAGTGAGGGCTATGGCTACACCTTC CASSEGYGYTF
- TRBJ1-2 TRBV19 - TGTGCCAGTAGTAATGGGGGGTATGGCTACACCTTC CASSNGGYGYTF
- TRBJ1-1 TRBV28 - TGTGCCAGCAGTGAATGGACAGTATCTGAAGCTTTCTTT CASSEWTVSEAFF
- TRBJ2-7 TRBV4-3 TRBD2 TGCGCCAGCAGCCAAGAGCGGGCTAGCGGGGGCTATACCTACGAGCAGTACTTC CASSQERASGGYTYEQYF
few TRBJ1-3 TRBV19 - TGTGCCAGTAGTATAGCCGACTCTGGAAACACCATATATTTT CASSIADSGNTIYF
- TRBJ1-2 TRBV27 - TGTGCCAGCGGGGCTCACGGGTATGGCTACACCTTC CASGAHGYGYTF
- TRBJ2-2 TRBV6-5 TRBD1 TGTGCCAGCAGTCCCACAGGGGGTGGTACCGGGGAGCTGTTTTTT CASSPTGGGTGELFF
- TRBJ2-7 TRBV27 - TGTGCCAGCAGCGTAGGAGGGGAATCCTACGAGCAGTACTTC CASSVGGESYEQYF
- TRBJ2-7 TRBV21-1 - TGTGCCAGCAGCAAAGATGGGGGGGCCTACGAGCAGTACTTC CASSKDGGAYEQYF
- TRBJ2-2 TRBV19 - TGTGCCAGTAGTATTGACAGCACCGGGGAGCTGTTTTTT CASSIDSTGELFF
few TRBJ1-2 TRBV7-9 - TGTGCCAGTCGGGGGGGTTTTAACTATGGCTACACCTTC CASRGGFNYGYTF
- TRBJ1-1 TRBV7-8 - TGTGCCAGCAGCTTACCCTACAATGCGGGGACTGAAGCTTTCTTT CASSLPYNAGTEAFF
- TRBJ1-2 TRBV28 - TGTGCCAGCAGTTTGCTCATTTTGGATGGCTACACCTTC CASSLLILDGYTF
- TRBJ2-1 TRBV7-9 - TGTGCCAGCAGCTTAGCGGTCGGGTACAATGAGCAGTTCTTC CASSLAVGYNEQFF
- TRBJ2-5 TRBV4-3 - TGCGCCAGCAGCCAAGACTTGGCAGGGGAGACCCTACAAGAGACCCAGTACTTC CASSQDLAGETLQETQYF
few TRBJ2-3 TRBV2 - TGTGCCAGCAGTGATCCCAGGGGAGGAGGCACAGATACGCAGTATTTT CASSDPRGGGTDTQYF
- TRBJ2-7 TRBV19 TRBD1 TGTGCCAGTAGTACTGGACAGGGGGGCAACGAGCAGTACTTC CASSTGQGGNEQYF
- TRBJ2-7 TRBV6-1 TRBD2 TGTGCCAGCAGTGAAGAGATGTTGGGGCTAGCGGGAGCTTACGAGCAGTACTTC CASSEEMLGLAGAYEQYF